The present T cell receptor beta chain was sequenced within a study of cytomegalovirus exposure and HLA in healthy donors. Whole-study findings and limits: What a later analysis showed was that several of the most significant clusters appeared linked to common viral pathogens.

Both 60 Vbeta primers and 13 Jbeta primers went into the PCR. This table comes from immunoSEQ multiplex PCR, and its TCRdb copy is limited to in-frame clones, with some not included. The data show approximately 97,000 clones, 70% to 80% seen once. Note on this clone: Its target is not known.

CDR3 length equals 14 residues. V gave up 0 bases and J gave up 4 bases, with 9 bases separating them. From germline, CDR1 is SGHNT and CDR2 YYREEE (reference sequence). This TCR came from a male donor in good health and CMV-seropositive. The V gene is TRBV5-4, the J gene TRBJ2-3; a weak D match, TRBD1 (5 bases). Sequenced input: PBMCs. CDR3 in DNA: TGTGCCAGCAGCTTGGCTGGGGCCTCAGATACGCAGTATTTT. Encoded protein: CASSLAGASDTQYF.